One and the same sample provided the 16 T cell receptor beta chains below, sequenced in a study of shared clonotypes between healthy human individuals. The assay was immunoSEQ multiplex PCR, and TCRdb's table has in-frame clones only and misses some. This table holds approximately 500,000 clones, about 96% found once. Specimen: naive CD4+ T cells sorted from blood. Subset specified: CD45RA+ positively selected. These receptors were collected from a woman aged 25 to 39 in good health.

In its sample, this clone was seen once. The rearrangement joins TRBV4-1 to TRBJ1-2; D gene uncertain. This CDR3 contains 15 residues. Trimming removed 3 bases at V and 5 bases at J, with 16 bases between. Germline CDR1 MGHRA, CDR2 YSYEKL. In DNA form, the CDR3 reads TGCGCCAGCAGCCACGGACGGGGAGAACTATATGGCTACACCTTC. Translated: CASSHGRGELYGYTF.

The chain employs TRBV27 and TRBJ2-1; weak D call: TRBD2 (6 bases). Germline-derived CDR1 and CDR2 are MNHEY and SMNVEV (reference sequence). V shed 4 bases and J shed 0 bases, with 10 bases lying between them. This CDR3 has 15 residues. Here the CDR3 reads CASSSPGSSYNEQFF. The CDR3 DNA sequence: TGTGCCAGCAGTTCCCCCGGGAGCTCCTACAATGAGCAGTTCTTC.

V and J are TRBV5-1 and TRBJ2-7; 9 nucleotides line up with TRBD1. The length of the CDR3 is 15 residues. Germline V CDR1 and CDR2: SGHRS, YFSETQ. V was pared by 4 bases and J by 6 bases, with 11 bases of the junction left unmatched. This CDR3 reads CASSQPGQGFSEQYF. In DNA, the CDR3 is TGCGCCAGCAGCCAACCGGGACAGGGCTTTTCCGAGCAGTACTTC. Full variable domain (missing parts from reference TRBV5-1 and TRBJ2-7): KAGVTQTPRYLIKTRGQQVTLSCSPISGHRSVSWYQQTPGQGLQFLFEYFSETQRNKGNFPGRFSGRQFSNSRSEMNVSTLELGDSALYLCASSQPGQGFSEQYFGPGTRLTVT.

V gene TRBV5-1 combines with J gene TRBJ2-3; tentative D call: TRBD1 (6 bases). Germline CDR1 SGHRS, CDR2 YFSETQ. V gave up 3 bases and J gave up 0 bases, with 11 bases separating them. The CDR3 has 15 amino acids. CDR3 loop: CASSSITGSTDTQYF. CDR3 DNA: TGCGCCAGCAGCTCGATAACAGGGAGCACAGATACGCAGTATTTT.

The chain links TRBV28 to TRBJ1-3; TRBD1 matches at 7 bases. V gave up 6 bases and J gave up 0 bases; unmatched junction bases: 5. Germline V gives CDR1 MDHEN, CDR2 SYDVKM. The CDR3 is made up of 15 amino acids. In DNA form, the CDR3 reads TGTGCCAGCAGCCCCGGACAGGCCTCTGGAAACACCATATATTTT. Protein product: CASSPGQASGNTIYF.

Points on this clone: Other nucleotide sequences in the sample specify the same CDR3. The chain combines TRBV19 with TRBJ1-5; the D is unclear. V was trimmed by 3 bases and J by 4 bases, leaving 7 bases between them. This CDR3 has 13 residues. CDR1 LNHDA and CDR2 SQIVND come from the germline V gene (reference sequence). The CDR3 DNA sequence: TGTGCCAGTAGTATTGGCGGGAATCAGCCCCAGCATTTT. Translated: CASSIGGNQPQHF.

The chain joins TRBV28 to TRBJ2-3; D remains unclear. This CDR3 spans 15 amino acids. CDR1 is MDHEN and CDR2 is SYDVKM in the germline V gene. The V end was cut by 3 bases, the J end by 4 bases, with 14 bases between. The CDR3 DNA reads TGTGCCAGCAGTTTCGACCGGATCGGACCAGATACGCAGTATTTT. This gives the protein CASSFDRIGPDTQYF.

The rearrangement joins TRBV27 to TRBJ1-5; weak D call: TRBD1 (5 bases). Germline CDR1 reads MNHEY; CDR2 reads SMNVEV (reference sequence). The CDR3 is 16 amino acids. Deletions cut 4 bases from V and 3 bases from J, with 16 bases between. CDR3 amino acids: CASSSGQGHYNQPQHF. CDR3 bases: TGTGCCAGCAGTTCGGGCCAAGGACACTACAATCAGCCCCAGCATTTT.

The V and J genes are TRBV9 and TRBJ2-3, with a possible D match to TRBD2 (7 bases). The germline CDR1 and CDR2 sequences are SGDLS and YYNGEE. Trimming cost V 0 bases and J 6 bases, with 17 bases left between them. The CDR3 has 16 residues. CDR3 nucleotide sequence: TGTGCCAGCAGCGTAGACTATGGGGGGGCGCAGGATACGCAGTATTTT. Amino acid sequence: CASSVDYGGAQDTQYF. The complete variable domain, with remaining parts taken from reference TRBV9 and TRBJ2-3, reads DSGVTQTPKHLITATGQRVTLRCSPRSGDLSVYWYQQSLDQGLQFLIQYYNGEERAKGNILERFSAQQFPDLHSELNLSSLELGDSALYFCASSVDYGGAQDTQYFGPGTRLTVL.

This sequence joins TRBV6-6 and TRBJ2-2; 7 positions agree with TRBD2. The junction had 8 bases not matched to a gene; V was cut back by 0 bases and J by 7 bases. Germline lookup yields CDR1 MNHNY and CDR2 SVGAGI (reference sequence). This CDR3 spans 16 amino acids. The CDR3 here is CASSYSLRTSLGELFF. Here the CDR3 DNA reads TGTGCCAGCAGTTACTCCTTGAGGACTAGTCTCGGGGAGCTGTTTTTT.

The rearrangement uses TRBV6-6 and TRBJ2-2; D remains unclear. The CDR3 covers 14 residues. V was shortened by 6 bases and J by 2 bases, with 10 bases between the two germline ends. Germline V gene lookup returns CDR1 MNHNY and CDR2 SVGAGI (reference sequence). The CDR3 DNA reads TGTGCCAGCAGAGGAACAGAAAACACCGGGGAGCTGTTTTTT. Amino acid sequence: CASRGTENTGELFF.

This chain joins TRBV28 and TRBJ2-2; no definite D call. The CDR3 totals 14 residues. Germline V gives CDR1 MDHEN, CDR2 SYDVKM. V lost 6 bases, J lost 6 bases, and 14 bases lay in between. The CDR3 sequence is CASRPWTVPGELFF. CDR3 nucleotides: TGTGCCAGCAGACCCTGGACCGTCCCCGGGGAGCTGTTTTTT.

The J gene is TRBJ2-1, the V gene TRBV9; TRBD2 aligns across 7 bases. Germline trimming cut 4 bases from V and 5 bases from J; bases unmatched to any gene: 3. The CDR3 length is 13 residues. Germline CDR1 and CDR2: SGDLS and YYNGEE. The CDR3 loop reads CASSTSGNNEQFF. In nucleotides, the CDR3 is TGTGCCAGCAGCACCAGCGGGAACAATGAGCAGTTCTTC.

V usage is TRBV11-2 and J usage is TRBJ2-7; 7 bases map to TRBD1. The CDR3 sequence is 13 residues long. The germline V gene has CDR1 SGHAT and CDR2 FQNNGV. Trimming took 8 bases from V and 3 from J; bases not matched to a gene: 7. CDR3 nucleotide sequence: TGTGCCAGCCTCCGGACAGGCGGCTACGAGCAGTACTTC. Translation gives CASLRTGGYEQYF.

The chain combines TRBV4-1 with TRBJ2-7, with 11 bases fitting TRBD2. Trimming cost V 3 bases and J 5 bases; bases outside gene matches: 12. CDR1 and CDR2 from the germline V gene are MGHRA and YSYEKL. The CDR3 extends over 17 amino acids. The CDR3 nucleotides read TGCGCCAGCAGCCACCTCCCGTTAGCGGGAGGGGTGGACGAGCAGTACTTC. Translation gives CASSHLPLAGGVDEQYF.

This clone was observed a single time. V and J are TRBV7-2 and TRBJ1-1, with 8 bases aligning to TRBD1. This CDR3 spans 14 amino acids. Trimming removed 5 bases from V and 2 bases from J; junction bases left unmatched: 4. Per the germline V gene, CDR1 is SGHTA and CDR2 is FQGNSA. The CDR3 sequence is CASSNGQGNTEAFF. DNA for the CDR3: TGTGCCAGCAGCAACGGACAGGGTAACACTGAAGCTTTCTTT.